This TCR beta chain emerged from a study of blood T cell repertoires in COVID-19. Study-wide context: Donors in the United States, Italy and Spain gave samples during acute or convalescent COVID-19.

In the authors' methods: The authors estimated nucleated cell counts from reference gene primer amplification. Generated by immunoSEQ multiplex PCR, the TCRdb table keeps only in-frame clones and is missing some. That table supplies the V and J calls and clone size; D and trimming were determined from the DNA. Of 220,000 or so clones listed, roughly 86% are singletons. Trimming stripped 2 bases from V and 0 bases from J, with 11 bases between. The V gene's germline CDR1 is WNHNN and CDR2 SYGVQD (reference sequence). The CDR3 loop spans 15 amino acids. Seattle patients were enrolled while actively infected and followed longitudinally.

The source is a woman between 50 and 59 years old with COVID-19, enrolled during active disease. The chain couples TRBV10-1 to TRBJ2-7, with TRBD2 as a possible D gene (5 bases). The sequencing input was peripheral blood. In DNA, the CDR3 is TGCGCCAGCAGTGAGAGCCCTAGCCTCTCCTACGAGCAGTACTTC. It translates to CASSESPSLSYEQYF.